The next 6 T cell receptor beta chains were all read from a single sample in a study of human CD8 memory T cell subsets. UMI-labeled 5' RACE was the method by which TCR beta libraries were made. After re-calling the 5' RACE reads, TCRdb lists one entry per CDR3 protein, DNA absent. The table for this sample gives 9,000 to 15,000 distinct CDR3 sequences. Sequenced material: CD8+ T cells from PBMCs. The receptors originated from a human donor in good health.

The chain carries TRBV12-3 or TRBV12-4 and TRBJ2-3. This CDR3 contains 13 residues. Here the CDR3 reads CASSLTDTNTQYF.

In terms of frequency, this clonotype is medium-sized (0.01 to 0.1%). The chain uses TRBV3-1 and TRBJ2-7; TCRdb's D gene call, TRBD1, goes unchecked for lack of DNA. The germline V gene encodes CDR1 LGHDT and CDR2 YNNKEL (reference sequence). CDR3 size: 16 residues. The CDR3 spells CASSQRRGTRPYEQYF.

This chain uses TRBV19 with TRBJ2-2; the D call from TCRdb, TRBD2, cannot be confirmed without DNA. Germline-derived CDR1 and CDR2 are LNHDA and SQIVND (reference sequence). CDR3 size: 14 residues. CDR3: CASSSGVYTGELFF. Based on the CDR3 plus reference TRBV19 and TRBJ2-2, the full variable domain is DGGITQSPKYLFRKEGQNVTLSCEQNLNHDAMYWYRQDPGQGLRLIYYSQIVNDFQKGDIAEGYSVSREKKESFPLTVTSAQKNPTAFYLCASSSGVYTGELFFGEGSRLTVL.

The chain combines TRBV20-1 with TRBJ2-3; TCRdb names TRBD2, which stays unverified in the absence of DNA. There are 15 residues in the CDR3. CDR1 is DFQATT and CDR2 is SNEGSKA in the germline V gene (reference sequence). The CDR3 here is CSARELAGSTDTQYF.

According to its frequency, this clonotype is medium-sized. The CDR3 here is CSVEGGQYNEQFF. The chain joins TRBV29-1 to TRBJ2-1; TCRdb indicates TRBD1, and absent DNA this call remains unverified. This CDR3 is 13 amino acids long. In germline, CDR1 is SQVTM, CDR2 ANQGSEA.

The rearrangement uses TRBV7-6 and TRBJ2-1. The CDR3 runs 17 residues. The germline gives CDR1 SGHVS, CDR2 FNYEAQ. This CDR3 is CASSLKDGVGTYNEQFF.